Given below is one T cell receptor beta chain in context. The clone's antigen remains unknown. No base quality values were provided; no much bigger clone lies one nucleotide off. The cohort comprised 710 or so healthy bone marrow donors. At the time of sampling, every cohort member was nominally healthy, though immune exposures that went unrecorded were likely present. The donor was CMV seronegative and was included in the group of several hundred seronegative cohort members. A peripheral blood sample was provided by each donor, and peripheral blood mononuclear cells were used for TCR beta sequencing. Genomic DNA extraction from the blood cell samples was performed with the Qiagen DNeasy Blood Extraction Kit. This sample is part of a study of cytomegalovirus exposure and HLA in healthy donors (dated by TCRdb to 2017 to 2019). Describing the broader study: In an earlier analysis of approximately 640 of the donors, approximately 300 Gb of sequence data and 100 million or so unique TCR beta sequences from about 180 million T cells were reported. The study profiled the T cell repertoires of about 720 subjects by immunosequencing and related them to cytomegalovirus serostatus. Donor age, sex, ethnicity and CMV serostatus were collected together with the repertoire data. The aim of the study was to test whether cataloging public T cell receptors could identify signatures of past pathogen exposure. An earlier analysis of nearly 600 of the donors applied high-throughput TCR beta sequencing to assess whether each TCR beta V gene segment acted as functional or pseudogenic. All discovery cohort repertoires had been generated on a single sequencing platform. About 310 gigabases of sequencing data and 70 million to 100 million unique TCR sequences were included in an early release covering roughly 600 HLA-typed donors. Among some 410 genotyped donors of the cohort, an average of roughly 230,000 unique TCR beta nucleotide sequences was sequenced per donor, of which about 19% were non-productive. Genome-wide SNP genotypes for about three fifths of the 666 donors were used in a later genetic analysis, which treated that subset as a discovery cohort. Class I and class II HLA loci were covered by the typing at four-digit resolution. The later analysis used no new phenotypic data to find candidate immune exposures, relying instead on TCR beta sequences and their occurrence across donors. The study combined high-throughput TCR immunosequencing, statistical association of individual TCRs with disease status, and machine learning to predict cytomegalovirus infection status. Of the 300 to 500 genotyped donors, 75% to 85% were placed in the genetic ancestry cluster associated with self-reported Caucasian donors. Along with the approximately 650-subject first cohort, a separate validation cohort of roughly 110 different subjects was used. Typing coverage differed by locus: A, B, C, DRB1 and DQB1 were typed in about 629-640 donors, DQA1 in 500 to 550, DPA1 in some 600, and DPB1 in roughly 450. A handful of DR-DQ haplotypes were handled as single units for association and clustering because linkage in the cohort was strong. A later analysis re-analyzed previously published TCR beta repertoires from 600 to 850 donors and added high-resolution HLA genotyping to study TCR occurrence patterns. Findings and caveats that apply to the study as a whole: Across donors, most TCR sequences were observed very rarely, whereas some public TCRs were present in many individuals. A later genetic analysis reported fewer N-insertions in productive TCRs among donors in an Asian-associated ancestry cluster than the approximately 700-donor mean. In an earlier analysis of some 550 of the donors, most TCR beta V segments were observed in productive rearrangements about 90% or about 30% of the time, broadly matching IMGT annotations. Correlated functional status among segregating V segments might reflect linkage disequilibrium, but an unknown experimental factor could not be ruled out. The classifier was reported to diagnose cytomegalovirus status with high specificity and sensitivity in both the original and validation cohorts. In the study, approximately 160 TCR beta chains were listed as associated with cytomegalovirus. In vitro tests confirmed that three of the cytomegalovirus-associated TCR beta chains recognize cytomegalovirus antigens. Because counts were too low, some 17 rarely observed V segments, including chromosome 9 orphons, were excluded from the earlier analysis of 587 of the donors. A later genetic analysis associated a missense DCLRE1C variant with V-gene and J-gene trimming of TCR beta chains, and an independent cohort replicated the association. Because HLA typing was unavailable for some donors at each locus, only the typed subset was used in association tests. It was suggested by the authors that the approach could potentially be generalized to other disease states and immunological phenotypes. The cohort was sequenced for TCR beta chains only, and without alpha or paired-chain data the features that could be detected were limited. Some IMGT-functional V segments, including TRBV6-2 and TRBV6-3, could not be told apart with the 87-base-pair reads, so those segments were excluded. The sequencing pipeline was judged likely to have produced a cluster of highly shared sequence variants as a technical artifact. At a false discovery rate of 0.05, a later analysis linked 16,951 TCR beta sequences to specific HLA alleles. The presence/absence analyses assumed that sequencing depth was roughly uniform across donors, and that assumption may not be true. In a later analysis, several top co-occurrence clusters were reported to appear linked to parvovirus B19, influenza, CMV and Epstein-Barr virus. Assigning TCR associations to individual alleles was difficult when HLA alleles, especially DR and DQ, strongly co-occurred. Compared with equally common non-associated chains, HLA-associated TCR beta chains in a later analysis were more clonally expanded and had lower generation probabilities. Immune exposure information for the cohort was limited to CMV serostatus. According to a later analysis, most CMV-associated TCR beta chains appeared to be HLA-restricted, and the HLA associations seemed to be driven largely by CMV exposure. According to a later analysis, TCR association rates differed among HLA loci, with DRB1 alleles showing the most associated TCRs and HLA-C alleles showing the fewest. A further reported finding was that TCR beta sequences accurately predicted the HLA-A and HLA-B alleles for most subjects in the first cohort.

CDR3 length: 10 amino acids, cysteine to phenylalanine. Only the CDR3 portion is preserved as DNA: 30 bases, with reading frame beginning at the first base. From the germline V gene (reference sequence), CDR1 is DFQATT and CDR2 is SNEGSKA. The junction carries 7 bases between V and J, which are trimmed by 6 bases and 6 bases respectively. The library was generated by the immunoSEQ multiplex PCR assay. For the multiplex PCR, a mixture combining 60 forward primers for TCR Vbeta segments and 13 reverse primers for TCR Jbeta segments was used. The CDR3 region of rearranged TCR beta genes was amplified from genomic DNA with a multiplex PCR assay. The Illumina HiSeq System was used to sequence the amplified TCR beta libraries as 87-base-pair reads. As for how the authors treated the data: A later analysis counted 75 million to 100 million unique TCR beta chains across the 550 to 700 repertoires, and 10 million to 12 million of these chains were shared by at least two donors. To remove PCR and sequencing errors, raw reads were error-corrected and collapsed into unique sequences using a nearest-neighbor algorithm that merged closely related sequences. Alignment of CDR3 sequences to IMGT reference sequences was used to assign V, D and J gene segments. For a sequence to be retained, a match of at least six nucleotides to both a V gene segment and a J gene segment was required. Rearrangements were called productive when the CDR3 lacked stop codons and stayed in frame with V and J; all others were non-productive. CDR3 was defined by IMGT convention, running from the second conserved V-encoded cysteine to the conserved J-encoded phenylalanine. Sequences without an unambiguous match to a single V gene segment were excluded from the earlier analysis of a few hundred of the donors. In an earlier analysis of 587 of the donors, V segments were called functional above 56.7% productive rearrangements and were called segregating when the between-donor standard deviation exceeded 5%. To diagnose cytomegalovirus status from the catalog of TCR beta chain sequences, a statistical classification framework was built. V and J gene assignment, in a later analysis, came from comparing TCR nucleotide sequences with IMGT/GENE-DB human TR gene sequences. In a later analysis, CDR3 sequences and most-parsimonious VDJ recombination scenarios were assigned using the TCRdist pipeline. In a later analysis, each TCR beta chain was defined by its CDR3 amino acid sequence together with its V-gene family, and reads lacking a unique V-gene family were excluded. A later analysis removed several hundred highly shared, low-generation-probability nucleotide sequences to deal with suspected cross-contamination and a sequencing artifact. For each public chain, a later analysis derived a clonal expansion index from normalized ranks of inferred template counts within each repertoire. In a later analysis, generation probabilities were computed using a VDJ recombination model fitted to out-of-frame rearrangements, and the results were checked against IGoR. A later analysis scored TCR-TCR, TCR-HLA and TCR-CMV co-occurrence with hypergeometric tests, applying a repertoire-size bias correction to TCR pairs. A later analysis estimated false discovery rates by permuting HLA or CMV assignments 20 times. In a later analysis, co-occurring TCRs were grouped with DBSCAN, and TCRdist sequence similarity was added when clustering was performed within HLA-allele-positive subsets. Repertoires with fewer than 30,000 or more than 120,000 public chains were left out of co-occurrence clustering, as were a few repertoires with anomalous nucleotide sharing. The table was pulled from immuneACCESS by TCRdb, which kept in-frame rearrangements only. Such tables lose some clones; where checked, under half of the loss comes from unresolved V genes, and the rest has no known cause. V and J calls plus clone size are reproduced from that table; the DNA served to infer D and trimming. The sample includes 200,000 to 250,000 clones, with 70% to 85% observed a single time. The ten largest account for 3.8% of the sample.

Sequencing was carried out using PBMCs. The chain is encoded by TRBV20-1 joined to TRBJ2-3; the D gene is unclear. This receptor was taken from a male donor in good health and CMV-seronegative. The CDR3 in this case is CSAQLDTQYF. The nucleotide sequence is TGCAGTGCCCAACTGGATACGCAGTATTTT.